This TCR beta chain was captured by sequencing in a study of cytomegalovirus exposure and HLA in healthy donors. The PCR made use of 60 Vbeta and 13 Jbeta primers. Some clones are missing from TCRdb's copy, which holds only in-frame ones; the method was immunoSEQ multiplex PCR. The sample lists about 170,000 clones, roughly 80% occurring once. J gave up 1 base and V 0 bases, and 5 bases lay outside the gene matches. Per the germline V gene, CDR1 is LGHNA and CDR2 is YSLEER. The CDR3 totals 17 residues. This clone is a singleton in its sample. The sequenced sample consisted of PBMCs. The TCR originated in a female donor in good health and CMV-seronegative. The rearrangement links TRBV4-3 to TRBJ2-3, with 9 bases fitting TRBD2. DNA for the CDR3: TGCGCCAGCAGCCAAGATTGGGGCGGGGGGGGCACAGATACGCAGTATTTT. This translates into CASSQDWGGGGTDTQYF.